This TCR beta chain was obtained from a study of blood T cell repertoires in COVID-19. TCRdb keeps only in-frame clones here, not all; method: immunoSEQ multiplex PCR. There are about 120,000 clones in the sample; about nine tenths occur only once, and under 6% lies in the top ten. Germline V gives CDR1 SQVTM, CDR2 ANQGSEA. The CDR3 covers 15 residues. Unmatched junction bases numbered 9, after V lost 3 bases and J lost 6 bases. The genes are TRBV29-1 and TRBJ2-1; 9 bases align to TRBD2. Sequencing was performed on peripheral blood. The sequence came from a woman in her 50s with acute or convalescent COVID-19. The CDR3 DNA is TGCAGCGTTGAGGAGCCTAGCGGGATAGGCAATGAGCAGTTCTTC. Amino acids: CSVEEPSGIGNEQFF.